The 14 T cell receptor beta chains in this list originate from one sample, sequenced in a study of blood T cell repertoires in COVID-19. The table came from immunoSEQ multiplex PCR; TCRdb's copy has only in-frame clones and leaves some out. The sample records approximately 120,000 clones, around 83% being singletons. Sequencing was done on a sample of peripheral blood. These receptors were collected from a woman aged 80 or over with active or convalescent COVID-19.

The CDR3, as DNA: TGTGCCAGTAGCTCAACTAGCGGGAGTGTCTACGAGCAGTACTTC. Its translation is CASSSTSGSVYEQYF. This chain connects TRBV19 to TRBJ2-7; 11 positions agree with TRBD2. The CDR3 is 15 residues long. J was trimmed by 3 bases and V by 6 bases; bases with no gene match: 7. Germline lookup yields CDR1 LNHDA and CDR2 SQIVND (reference sequence).

This clone has a handful of counts. This chain joins TRBV7-2 and TRBJ1-3; 7 bases map to TRBD1. Germline CDR1 is SGHTA and CDR2 is FQGNSA. V shed 7 bases and J 2 bases; nucleotides not matched to a gene: 5. This CDR3 is 14 amino acids long. CDR3 in DNA: TGTGCCAGCAAGCCCGACAGGGCTGGAAACACCATATATTTT. The encoded protein is CASKPDRAGNTIYF. Variable domain in full (rest from reference TRBV7-2 and TRBJ1-3): GAGVSQSPSNKVTEKGKDVELRCDPISGHTALYWYRQSLGQGLEFLIYFQGNSAPDKSGLPSDRFSAERTGGSVSTLTIQRTQQEDSAVYLCASKPDRAGNTIYFGEGSWLTVV.

The chain recombines TRBV19 with TRBJ1-1, with D possibly TRBD1 on 5 matching bases. The V gene lost 3 bases and the J gene lost 3 bases, with 20 bases spanning the gap. This CDR3 has 17 amino acids. The V gene's germline CDR1 is LNHDA and CDR2 SQIVND (reference sequence). CDR3 DNA sequence: TGTGCCAGTAGTATTTGGGGGAGGTTCAGGTCGGACACTGAAGCTTTCTTT. This translates into CASSIWGRFRSDTEAFF.

The V and J genes are TRBV5-4 and TRBJ2-7, with D perhaps matching TRBD2 (6 bases). V dropped 2 bases and J dropped 5 bases, with 17 bases sitting between them. CDR3 length equals 15 residues. The germline V gene has CDR1 SGHNT and CDR2 YYREEE (reference sequence). In nucleotides, the CDR3 is TGTGCCAGCAGCTTCGAGGCCGGAGGGATCGACGAGCAGTACTTC. Translated: CASSFEAGGIDEQYF.

J is TRBJ2-1 and V is TRBV29-1; a possible D gene is TRBD2 (5 bases). The CDR3 length is 16 residues. V gave up 4 bases and J gave up 0 bases, with 16 bases separating them. CDR1 and CDR2 (germline): SQVTM, ANQGSEA. CDR3 sequence (DNA): TGCAGCGTTGGGGCGAGACTACAAATCTCCTACAATGAGCAGTTCTTC. Translation gives CSVGARLQISYNEQFF.

This clone appeared a single time. The chain links TRBV6-5 to TRBJ2-4, with 8 positions matching TRBD1. CDR3 size: 15 residues. The germline CDR1 and CDR2 sequences are MNHEY and SVGAGI. The V gene end was trimmed by 2 bases and the J gene end by 4 bases; junction bases not matched to a gene: 4. The CDR3 spells CASSYRRTGKNIQYF. DNA for the CDR3: TGTGCCAGCAGTTACCGTCGGACAGGGAAAAACATTCAGTACTTC.

V and J are TRBV11-2 and TRBJ2-1; 11 nucleotides line up with TRBD2. The CDR3 sequence is 16 residues long. Germline CDR1 and CDR2: SGHAT and FQNNGV. V shed 2 bases, J shed 10 bases, and the junction held 10 bases outside the gene matches. Written as DNA, the CDR3 is TGTGCCAGCAGCTTATCAGGCCTAGCGGGAGGTTACGAGCAGTTCTTC. It specifies CASSLSGLAGGYEQFF.

This rearrangement joins TRBV19 to TRBJ2-5; D is uncertain. The CDR3 loop spans 15 amino acids. V lost 7 bases and J lost 1, with 16 bases in between. CDR1 is LNHDA and CDR2 is SQIVND in the germline V gene (reference sequence). The CDR3 loop reads CASTETSTRQETQYF. CDR3 bases: TGTGCCAGTACGGAGACTTCGACGCGCCAAGAGACCCAGTACTTC.

This chain uses TRBV28 with TRBJ2-3, with 9 bases identical to TRBD2. The CDR3 length is 16 residues. Germline lookup yields CDR1 MDHEN and CDR2 SYDVKM. With 8 bases clipped from V and 4 bases from J, the junction kept 13 bases outside the gene matches. This CDR3 reads CASDPTRSGRPDTQYF. CDR3 bases: TGTGCCAGCGACCCCACCCGGAGCGGGAGGCCAGATACGCAGTATTTT.

This chain joins TRBV18 and TRBJ1-3; D possibly corresponds to TRBD1 (5 bases). Trimming shortened V by 0 bases and J by 4 bases, and 10 bases separated the two germline ends. Germline values: CDR1 KGHSH, CDR2 LQKENI. CDR3 size: 15 residues. In DNA form, the CDR3 reads TGTGCCAGCTCACCACCAACAGGTCTGGGAAACACCATATATTTT. Protein product: CASSPPTGLGNTIYF. Supplemented by reference TRBV18 and TRBJ1-3, the full variable domain reads NAGVMQNPRHLVRRRGQEARLRCSPMKGHSHVYWYRQLPEEGLKFMVYLQKENIIDESGMPKERFSAEFPKEGPSILRIQQVVRGDSAAYFCASSPPTGLGNTIYFGEGSWLTVV.

The chain combines TRBV5-4 with TRBJ2-1, with D possibly matching TRBD2 (6 bases). The V and J ends lost 6 bases and 9 bases respectively, with 19 bases between them. In germline, CDR1 is SGHNT, CDR2 YYREEE (reference sequence). The length of the CDR3 is 14 residues. The CDR3 DNA sequence: TGTGCCAGCACCATCTGGGGGGATTACGGTGAGCAGTTCTTC. This encodes CASTIWGDYGEQFF.

The CDR3 DNA sequence: TGTGCCAGCAGTGGTGACAGGGGTTCGAGCAATCAGCCCCAGCATTTT. Its protein product is CASSGDRGSSNQPQHF. The chain has TRBV6-1 and TRBJ1-5, with 8 bases identical to TRBD1. After removal of 4 bases from V and 1 base from J, the junction contained 6 bases not matched to a gene. CDR3 length: 16 residues. Germline lookup yields CDR1 MNHNS and CDR2 SASEGT.

The chain recombines TRBV7-9 with TRBJ2-3; 8 nucleotides agree with TRBD2. Trimming at V came to 5 bases and at J to 3 bases, leaving 4 bases not matched to a gene. CDR3 length: 14 amino acids. CDR1 and CDR2 (germline): SEHNR, FQNEAQ (reference sequence). Here the CDR3 DNA reads TGTGCCAGCAGCCCAGGGACTAGAACAGATACGCAGTATTTT. Encoded protein: CASSPGTRTDTQYF.

The table lists this clone with a count of one. The chain uses TRBV19 and TRBJ2-1; 8 nucleotides align to TRBD2. Trimming at V came to 6 bases and at J to 0 bases, leaving 4 bases not matched to a gene. The CDR3 sequence is 15 residues long. The germline V gene encodes CDR1 LNHDA and CDR2 SQIVND (reference sequence). Here the CDR3 reads CASRVAGSSYNEQFF. The CDR3 DNA reads TGTGCCAGTAGGGTAGCGGGGAGCTCCTACAATGAGCAGTTCTTC.